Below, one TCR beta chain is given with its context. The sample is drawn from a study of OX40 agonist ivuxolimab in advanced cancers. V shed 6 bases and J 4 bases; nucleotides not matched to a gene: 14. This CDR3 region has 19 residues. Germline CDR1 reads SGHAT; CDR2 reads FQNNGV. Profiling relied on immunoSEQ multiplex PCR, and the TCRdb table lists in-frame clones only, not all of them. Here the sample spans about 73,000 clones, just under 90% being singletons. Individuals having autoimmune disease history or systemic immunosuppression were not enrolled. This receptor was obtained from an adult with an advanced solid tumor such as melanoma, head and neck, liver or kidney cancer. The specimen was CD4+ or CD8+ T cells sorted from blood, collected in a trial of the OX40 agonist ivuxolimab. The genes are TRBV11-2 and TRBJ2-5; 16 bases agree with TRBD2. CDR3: CASSYSGLAGGITLETQYF. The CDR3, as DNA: TGTGCCAGCAGTTATTCGGGACTAGCGGGAGGGATTACTTTAGAGACCCAGTACTTC.